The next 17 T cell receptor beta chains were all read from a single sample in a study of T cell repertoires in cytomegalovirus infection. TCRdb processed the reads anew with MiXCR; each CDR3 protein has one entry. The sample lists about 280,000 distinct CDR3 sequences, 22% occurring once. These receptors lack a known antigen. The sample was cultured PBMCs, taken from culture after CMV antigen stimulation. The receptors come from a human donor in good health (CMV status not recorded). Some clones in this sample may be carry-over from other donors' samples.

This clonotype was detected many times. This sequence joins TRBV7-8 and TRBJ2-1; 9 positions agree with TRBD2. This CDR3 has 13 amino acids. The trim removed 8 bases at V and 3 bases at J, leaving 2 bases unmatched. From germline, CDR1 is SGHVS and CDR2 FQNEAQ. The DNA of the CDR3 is TGTGCCAGCTTGACTAGCGGCTACAATGAGCAGTTCTTC. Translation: CASLTSGYNEQFF. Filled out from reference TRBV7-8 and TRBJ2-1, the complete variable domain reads GAGVSQSPRYKVAKRGQDVALRCDPISGHVSLFWYQQALGQGPEFLTYFQNEAQLDKSGLPSDRFFAERPEGSVSTLKIQRTQQEDSAVYLCASLTSGYNEQFFGPGTRLTVL.

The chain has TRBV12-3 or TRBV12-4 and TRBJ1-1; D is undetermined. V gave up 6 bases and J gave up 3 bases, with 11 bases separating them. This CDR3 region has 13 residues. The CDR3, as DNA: TGTGCCAGCAGAGCCTTGTTATACACTGAAGCTTTCTTT. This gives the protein CASRALLYTEAFF.

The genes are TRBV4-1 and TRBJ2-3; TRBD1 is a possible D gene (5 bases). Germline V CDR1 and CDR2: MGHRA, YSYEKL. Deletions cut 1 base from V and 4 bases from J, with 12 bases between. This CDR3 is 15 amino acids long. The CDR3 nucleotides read TGCGCCAGCAGCCAAGGGGGCGGATACTCAGATACGCAGTATTTT. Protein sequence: CASSQGGGYSDTQYF.

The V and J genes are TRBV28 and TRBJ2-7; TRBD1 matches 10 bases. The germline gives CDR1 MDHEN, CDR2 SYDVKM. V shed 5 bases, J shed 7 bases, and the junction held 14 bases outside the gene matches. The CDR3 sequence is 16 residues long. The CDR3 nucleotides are TGTGCCAGCAGTCCAATATGGGGACAGGGGATCGAGGAGCAGTACTTC. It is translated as CASSPIWGQGIEEQYF.

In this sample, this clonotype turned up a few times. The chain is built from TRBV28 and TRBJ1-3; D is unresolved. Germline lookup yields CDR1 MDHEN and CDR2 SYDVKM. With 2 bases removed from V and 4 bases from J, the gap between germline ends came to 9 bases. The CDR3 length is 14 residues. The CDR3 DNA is TGTGCCAGCAGTTTACCACGGGCCGGAAACACCATATATTTT. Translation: CASSLPRAGNTIYF.

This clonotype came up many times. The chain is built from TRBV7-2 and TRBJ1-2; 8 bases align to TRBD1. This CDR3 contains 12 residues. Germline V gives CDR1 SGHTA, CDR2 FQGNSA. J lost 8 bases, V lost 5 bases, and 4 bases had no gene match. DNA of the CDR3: TGTGCCAGCAGCCCTGACAGGGGCGGCTACACCTTC. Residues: CASSPDRGGYTF.

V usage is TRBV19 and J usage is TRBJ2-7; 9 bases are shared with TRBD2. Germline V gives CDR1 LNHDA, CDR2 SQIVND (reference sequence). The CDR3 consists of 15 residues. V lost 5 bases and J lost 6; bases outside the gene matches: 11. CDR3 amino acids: CASSRYQRGVAEQYF. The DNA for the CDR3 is TGTGCCAGTAGTCGCTACCAGCGGGGGGTCGCCGAGCAGTACTTC.

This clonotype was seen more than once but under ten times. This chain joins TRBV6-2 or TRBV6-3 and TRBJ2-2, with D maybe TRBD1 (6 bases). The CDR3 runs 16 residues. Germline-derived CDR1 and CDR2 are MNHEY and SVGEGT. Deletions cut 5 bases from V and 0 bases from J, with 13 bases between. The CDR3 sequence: CASSLQGPSNTGELFF. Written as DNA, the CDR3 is TGTGCCAGCAGTCTCCAGGGGCCTTCGAACACCGGGGAGCTGTTTTTT.

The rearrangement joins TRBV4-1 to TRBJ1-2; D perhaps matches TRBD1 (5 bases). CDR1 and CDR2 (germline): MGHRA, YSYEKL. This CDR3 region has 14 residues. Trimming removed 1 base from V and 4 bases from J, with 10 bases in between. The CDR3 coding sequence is TGCGCCAGCAGCCAAGGGACATCAGGCTATGGCTACACCTTC. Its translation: CASSQGTSGYGYTF.

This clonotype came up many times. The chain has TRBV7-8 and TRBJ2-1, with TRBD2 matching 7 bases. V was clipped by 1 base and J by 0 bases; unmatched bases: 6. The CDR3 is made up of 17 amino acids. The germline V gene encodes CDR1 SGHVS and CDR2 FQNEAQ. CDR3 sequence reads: CASSLVAGDTSYNEQFF. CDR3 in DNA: TGTGCCAGCAGCTTAGTGGCGGGAGACACCTCCTACAATGAGCAGTTCTTC.

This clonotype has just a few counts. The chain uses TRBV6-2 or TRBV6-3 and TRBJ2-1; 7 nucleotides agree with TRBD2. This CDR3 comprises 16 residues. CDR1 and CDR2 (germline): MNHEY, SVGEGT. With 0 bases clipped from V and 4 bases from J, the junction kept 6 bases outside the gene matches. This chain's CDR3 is CASSYSSLADYNEQFF. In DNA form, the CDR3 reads TGTGCCAGCAGTTACTCGAGTCTAGCGGATTACAATGAGCAGTTCTTC.

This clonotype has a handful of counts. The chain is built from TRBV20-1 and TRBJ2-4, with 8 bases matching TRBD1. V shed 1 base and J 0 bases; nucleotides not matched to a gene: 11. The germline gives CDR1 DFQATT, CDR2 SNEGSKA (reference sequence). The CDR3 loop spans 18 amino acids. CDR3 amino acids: CSARGTGGARLAKNIQYF. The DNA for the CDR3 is TGCAGTGCTAGAGGAACAGGGGGAGCTCGTTTAGCCAAAAACATTCAGTACTTC.

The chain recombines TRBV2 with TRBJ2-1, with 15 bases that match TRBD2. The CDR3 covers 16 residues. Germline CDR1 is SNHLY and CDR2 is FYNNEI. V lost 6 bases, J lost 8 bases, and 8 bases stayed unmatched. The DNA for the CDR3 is TGTGCCAGCAGAACCGGGACTAGCGGGAGGACCGATGAGCAGTTCTTC. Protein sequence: CASRTGTSGRTDEQFF.

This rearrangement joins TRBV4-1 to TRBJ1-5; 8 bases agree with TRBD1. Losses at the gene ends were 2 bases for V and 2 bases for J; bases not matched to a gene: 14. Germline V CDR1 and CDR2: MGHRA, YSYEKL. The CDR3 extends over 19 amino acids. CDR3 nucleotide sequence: TGCGCCAGCAGCCAAATACCGGGACAGGTGGCGCGAGGCAATCAGCCCCAGCATTTT. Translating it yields CASSQIPGQVARGNQPQHF.

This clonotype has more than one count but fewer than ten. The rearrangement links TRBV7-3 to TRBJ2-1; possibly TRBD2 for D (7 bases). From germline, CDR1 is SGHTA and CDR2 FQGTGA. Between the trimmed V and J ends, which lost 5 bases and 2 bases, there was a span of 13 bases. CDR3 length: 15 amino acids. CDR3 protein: CASSIKGGAYNEQFF. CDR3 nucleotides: TGTGCCAGCAGCATTAAGGGGGGGGCCTACAATGAGCAGTTCTTC. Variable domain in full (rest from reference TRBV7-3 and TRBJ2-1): GAGVSQTPSNKVTEKGKYVELRCDPISGHTALYWYRQSLGQGPEFLIYFQGTGAADDSGLPNDRFFAVRPEGSVSTLKIQRTERGDSAVYLCASSIKGGAYNEQFFGPGTRLTVL.

CDR3 nucleotide sequence: TGTGCCAGCAGTATGACAGGGGGGGCAAATGAGCAGTTCTTC. Translation gives CASSMTGGANEQFF. The rearrangement uses TRBV27 and TRBJ2-1; 9 nucleotides match TRBD1. CDR1 is MNHEY, CDR2 SMNVEV, per germline (reference sequence). CDR3 length: 14 residues. The trim removed 5 bases at V and 7 bases at J, leaving 6 bases unmatched.

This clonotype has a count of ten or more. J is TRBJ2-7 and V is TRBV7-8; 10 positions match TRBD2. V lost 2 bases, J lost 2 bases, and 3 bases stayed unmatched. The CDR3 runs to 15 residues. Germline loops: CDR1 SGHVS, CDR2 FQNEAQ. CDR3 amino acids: CASSLRAGGAYEQYV. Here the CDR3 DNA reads TGTGCCAGCAGCTTAAGAGCGGGAGGGGCCTACGAGCAGTACGTC.